This T cell receptor (beta chain) is from a study of CD8+CD57+ T cells in acquired aplastic anemia. Overall study: Quantities of DNA derived from sorted CD4+ and CD8+ cells averaged approximately 3.5 ug. The study obtained 11 million or so reads on average for CD4+ cells from healthy donors.

Findings and caveats of the study: Significance was not reached for CD8+ Simpson's diversity between patients and controls. Shared by patients and controls, approximately 29 CD8+ CDR3s were abundant in patients.

This clonotype appeared a few times. Its antigen is as yet unknown. Genomic DNA acted as the template from which TCR beta VDJ combination and CDR3 sequence profiling were carried out. TCRdb reprocessed the reads via MiXCR and lists one record per CDR3 protein. The sample includes some 200,000 distinct CDR3 sequences, 34% seen only once; the top ten take roughly 1.1%. V lost 6 bases, J lost 2 bases, and 3 bases stayed unmatched. The germline CDR1 and CDR2 sequences are MNHNS and SASEGT. The CDR3 contains 13 residues. The sequence came from a human donor in good health, serving as a control. The chain has TRBV6-1 and TRBJ2-7; 8 positions agree with TRBD1. Sequences were obtained from sorted CD4+, CD8+, or CD8+CD57+ T cells (not recorded which) from PBMCs. The CDR3 protein is CASRGQGTYEQYF. CDR3 nucleotide sequence: TGTGCCAGCAGAGGACAGGGCACCTACGAGCAGTACTTC.